At least ten counts were recorded for the clone carrying this TCR beta chain. Building the TCR beta libraries relied on iRepertoire HTBI primers, and CDR3 regions underwent Arm-PCR. In TCRdb, the multiplex PCR reads were re-called with MiXCR into one record per CDR3 protein. Of about 460,000 distinct CDR3 sequences in the sample, less than 25% were seen once. The data derive from a study of regulatory T cells in long-lasting Graves disease. The CDR3 contains 14 residues. With 6 bases clipped from V and 2 bases from J, the junction kept 1 base outside the gene matches. CDR1 LGHNT and CDR2 FRNRAP come from the germline V gene. Regarding time point: persistent/refractory GD, antithyroid drugs over 5 years with positive TRAb. The TCR library was made from RNA extracted from PBMCs.

The chain has TRBV12-5 and TRBJ2-6, with 7 bases matching TRBD1. This clonotype originated in a female donor with Graves disease. The source was peripheral blood mononuclear cells (PBMCs), collected when the disease was refractory, from a patient treated with antithyroid drugs. DNA of the CDR3: TGTGCTAGTGGCCAGGGGGCTGGGGCCAACGTCCTGACTTTC. This codes for CASGQGAGANVLTF.